Each of the 21 T cell receptor beta chains below was sequenced from the same sample in a study of cytomegalovirus exposure and HLA in healthy donors. The PCR contained 60 Vbeta and 13 Jbeta primers. Here immunoSEQ multiplex PCR was the method, and the copy in TCRdb shows in-frame clones only, minus some. The sample holds around 120,000 clones; approximately 80% are singletons and the top ten take around 4.2%. The sequenced material came from PBMCs. The receptors were gathered from a woman aged 25 to 39 in good health and CMV-seronegative.

The J gene is TRBJ2-7, the V gene TRBV10-3; TRBD1 matches 7 bases. Per germline, CDR1 ENHRY and CDR2 SYGVKD. The length of the CDR3 is 14 residues. V lost 2 bases, J lost 2 bases, and 3 bases stayed unmatched. The CDR3, as DNA: TGTGCCATCAGTGAGCCCGGACAGGCCTACGAGCAGTACTTC. This sequence encodes CAISEPGQAYEQYF.

The gene calls are TRBV5-1 and TRBJ2-7, with a weak D call TRBD2 (6 bases). V was cut by 5 bases and J by 2 bases, with 8 bases left in between. This CDR3 has 12 amino acids. Looked up from germline, CDR1 is SGHRS and CDR2 is YFSETQ. The CDR3 region is CASREGPYEQYF. The CDR3 region has the DNA TGCGCCAGCAGGGAGGGACCCTACGAGCAGTACTTC.

The chain's CDR3 is CASSPQDSETQYF. CDR3 nucleotide sequence: TGTGCCAGCAGCCCCCAGGACTCAGAGACCCAGTACTTC. The gene calls are TRBV7-2 and TRBJ2-5; a possible D gene is TRBD2 (5 bases). The CDR3 sequence is 13 residues long. Germline lookup yields CDR1 SGHTA and CDR2 FQGNSA. V was trimmed by 5 bases and J by 4 bases, leaving 11 bases between them.

The V and J genes are TRBV19 and TRBJ2-1, with 9 bases identical to TRBD2. This CDR3 has 16 residues. Trimming removed 5 bases from V and 1 base from J; junction bases left unmatched: 6. Germline assignment: CDR1 LNHDA and CDR2 SQIVND (reference sequence). CDR3 DNA: TGTGCCAGTAGTGCTGCGGCGGGAGGGTCCTACAATGAGCAGTTCTTC. This translates into CASSAAAGGSYNEQFF. The entire variable domain, with the rest obtained from reference TRBV19 and TRBJ2-1, is as follows: DGGITQSPKYLFRKEGQNVTLSCEQNLNHDAMYWYRQDPGQGLRLIYYSQIVNDFQKGDIAEGYSVSREKKESFPLTVTSAQKNPTAFYLCASSAAAGGSYNEQFFGPGTRLTVL.

The V gene is TRBV2, the J gene TRBJ2-1; 8 nucleotides line up with TRBD1. Germline lookup yields CDR1 SNHLY and CDR2 FYNNEI. After removal of 3 bases from V and 7 bases from J, the junction contained 5 bases not matched to a gene. The CDR3 length is 14 residues. CDR3 in DNA: TGTGCCAGCAGTGACGGGCAGGGGGCTAATGAGCAGTTCTTC. Its translation is CASSDGQGANEQFF.

The genes are TRBV29-1 and TRBJ2-1; TRBD2 matches at 10 bases. CDR3 size: 16 residues. V dropped 1 base and J dropped 0; count of bases not matched to a gene: 3. The germline CDR1 and CDR2 sequences are SQVTM and ANQGSEA. DNA of the CDR3: TGCAGCGTTGAAGTGTCTAGCGGGAGCTCCTACAATGAGCAGTTCTTC. This encodes CSVEVSSGSSYNEQFF.

The chain is built from TRBV15 and TRBJ2-2, with TRBD1 matching over 7 bases. Germline V CDR1 and CDR2: LNHNV, YYDKDF (reference sequence). V gave up 4 bases and J gave up 3 bases; unmatched junction bases: 5. The CDR3 loop spans 15 amino acids. Written as DNA, the CDR3 is TGTGCCACCAGCAAGGGACAGCCGGACACCGGGGAGCTGTTTTTT. Translated, it gives CATSKGQPDTGELFF.

This clone is a singleton in its sample. V gene TRBV30 combines with J gene TRBJ2-1; 15 nucleotides line up with TRBD2. The V gene end was trimmed by 5 bases and the J gene end by 9 bases; junction bases not matched to a gene: 5. The CDR3 extends over 14 amino acids. Per the germline V gene, CDR1 is GTSNPN and CDR2 is SVGIG (reference sequence). The CDR3 protein is CAWGGLAGGGEQFF. CDR3 DNA sequence: TGTGCCTGGGGGGGACTAGCGGGAGGCGGTGAGCAGTTCTTC.

In the case of this clone: One junction end disagrees with the germline gene, perhaps due to a read error. The chain combines TRBV7-9 with TRBJ1-3, with D perhaps matching TRBD1 (6 bases). The CDR3 is 15 residues long. Germline-derived CDR1 and CDR2 are SEHNR and FQNEAQ (reference sequence). Here the CDR3 reads CTSSLVRTAGNTIYF. The CDR3 region has the DNA TGTACCAGCAGCTTAGTACGGACAGCCGGAAACACCATATATTTT.

This clone occurred a few times. V and J are TRBV7-3 and TRBJ2-5; 7 bases agree with TRBD2. The CDR3 length is 14 residues. Germline assignment: CDR1 SGHTA and CDR2 FQGTGA. V dropped 5 bases and J dropped 2; count of bases not matched to a gene: 5. For the CDR3, the DNA is TGTGCCAGCAGCCCTCTGGGGGGGCAAGAGACCCAGTACTTC. Its translation is CASSPLGGQETQYF.

The chain employs TRBV30 and TRBJ2-2; no clear D. Trimming left V 0 bases short and J 7 bases short, with 6 bases between. The CDR3 extends over 12 amino acids. Germline CDR1 and CDR2: GTSNPN and SVGIG (reference sequence). The DNA for the CDR3 is TGTGCCTGGAGTGTACACAACGGGGAGCTGTTTTTT. This translates into CAWSVHNGELFF.

CDR3 sequence: CASSSGLAGGPIGTDTQYF. In nucleotides, the CDR3 is TGTGCCAGCAGCTCCGGACTAGCGGGAGGGCCGATAGGCACAGATACGCAGTATTTT. The chain employs TRBV5-8 and TRBJ2-3; 15 bases are shared with TRBD2. V gave up 3 bases and J gave up 1 base; unmatched junction bases: 9. CDR1 is SGHTS and CDR2 is YDEGEE in the germline V gene. The CDR3 contains 19 residues.

This clone was seen a single time. The chain uses TRBV12-5 and TRBJ1-1; D gene ambiguous. The V end was cut by 0 bases, the J end by 1 base, with 6 bases between. Looked up from germline, CDR1 is LGHNT and CDR2 is FRNRAP. CDR3 length: 14 residues. CDR3 protein: CASGLVWANTEAFF. The CDR3 coding sequence is TGTGCTAGTGGTTTGGTATGGGCGAACACTGAAGCTTTCTTT. The complete variable domain, with remaining parts taken from reference TRBV12-5 and TRBJ1-1, reads DARVTQTPRHKVTEMGQEVTMRCQPILGHNTVFWYRQTMMQGLELLAYFRNRAPLDDSGMPKDRFSAEMPDATLATLKIQPSEPRDSAVYFCASGLVWANTEAFFGQGTRLTVV.

The chain combines TRBV5-1 with TRBJ2-1; D not resolved. V was clipped by 5 bases and J by 0 bases, with 9 bases between them. The germline V gene has CDR1 SGHRS and CDR2 YFSETQ. The CDR3 spans 14 residues. In nucleotides, the CDR3 is TGCGCCAGCAGTTCCCCGAGCTCCTACAATGAGCAGTTCTTC. It is translated as CASSSPSSYNEQFF. The entire variable domain, with the rest obtained from reference TRBV5-1 and TRBJ2-1, is as follows: KAGVTQTPRYLIKTRGQQVTLSCSPISGHRSVSWYQQTPGQGLQFLFEYFSETQRNKGNFPGRFSGRQFSNSRSEMNVSTLELGDSALYLCASSSPSSYNEQFFGPGTRLTVL.

J is TRBJ2-2 and V is TRBV5-1; TRBD2 aligns across 9 bases. V was pared by 4 bases and J by 4 bases, with 11 bases of the junction left unmatched. The CDR3 consists of 17 residues. Germline CDR1 and CDR2: SGHRS and YFSETQ. The CDR3 nucleotides are TGCGCCAGCAGCATAAATATAGCGGGAGTTGGCACCGGGGAGCTGTTTTTT. As protein: CASSINIAGVGTGELFF.

The V and J genes are TRBV6-5 and TRBJ2-1; 11 bases are shared with TRBD1. CDR3 length equals 15 residues. CDR1 and CDR2 from the germline V gene are MNHEY and SVGAGI. Germline trimming cut 4 bases from V and 8 bases from J; bases unmatched to any gene: 7. CDR3 sequence reads: CASSLEGQGGDEQFF. The CDR3 nucleotides read TGTGCCAGCAGTTTGGAGGGACAGGGGGGCGATGAGCAGTTCTTC.

CDR3 protein: CASSPTSGRDNEQFF. CDR3 bases: TGCGCCAGCAGCCCCACTAGCGGGCGTGACAATGAGCAGTTCTTC. The J gene is TRBJ2-1, the V gene TRBV10-2, with 9 nucleotides matching TRBD2. The CDR3 runs to 15 residues. V was pared by 6 bases and J by 5 bases, with 8 bases of the junction left unmatched. The germline V gene encodes CDR1 WSHSY and CDR2 SAAADI.

The chain uses TRBV27 and TRBJ2-7, with D tentatively TRBD1 (6 bases). The CDR3 runs to 15 residues. From germline, CDR1 is MNHEY and CDR2 SMNVEV (reference sequence). V was trimmed by 3 bases and J by 0 bases, leaving 12 bases between them. The CDR3 bases are TGTGCCAGCAGTTTGTGGGGGCCCGGCTCCTACGAGCAGTACTTC. Translating it yields CASSLWGPGSYEQYF.

The chain employs TRBV7-8 and TRBJ1-1, with a tentative D call TRBD1 (5 bases). The V gene's germline CDR1 is SGHVS and CDR2 FQNEAQ. Deletions cut 3 bases from V and 3 bases from J, with 14 bases between. This CDR3 is built from 15 residues. This CDR3 is CASSLGPGDYTEAFF. Here the CDR3 DNA reads TGTGCCAGCAGCTTGGGACCCGGGGACTACACTGAAGCTTTCTTT.

The J gene is TRBJ2-5, the V gene TRBV7-8; maybe TRBD2 (5 bases). CDR3 length: 11 amino acids. Germline assignment: CDR1 SGHVS and CDR2 FQNEAQ. V lost 7 bases to trimming and J lost 2 bases, with 5 bases between them. The CDR3 sequence: CASKRQETQYF. CDR3 DNA sequence: TGTGCCAGCAAGCGGCAAGAGACCCAGTACTTC.

The V gene is TRBV14, the J gene TRBJ2-7; 10 bases fit TRBD2. The ends lost 4 bases at V and 4 bases at J; junction bases unmatched: 10. The germline CDR1 and CDR2 sequences are SGHDN and FVKESK. The CDR3 sequence is 16 residues long. CDR3 sequence: CASSPVAGGAHYEQYF. The CDR3 DNA reads as TGTGCCAGCAGCCCTGTAGCGGGAGGTGCCCATTACGAGCAGTACTTC.